A single sample gave rise to the 23 T cell receptor beta chains below, sequenced in a study of shared clonotypes between healthy human individuals. TCRdb keeps only in-frame clones here, not all; method: immunoSEQ multiplex PCR. The sample yields roughly 1.5 million clones, approximately 98% seen once. Sequences were obtained from naive CD4+ T cells sorted from blood. Specified subset: CD45RA+ positively selected. Receptor source: a man aged 30 to 45 in good health.

The rearrangement uses TRBV10-2 and TRBJ1-2, with 10 bases aligning to TRBD1. V lost 6 bases and J lost 1; bases outside the gene matches: 2. The CDR3 sequence is 14 residues long. From germline, CDR1 is WSHSY and CDR2 SAAADI. The DNA for the CDR3 is TGCGCCAGCAGCCGGGACAGGGGTAACTATGGCTACACCTTC. Translation gives CASSRDRGNYGYTF.

The J gene is TRBJ2-7, the V gene TRBV5-4; TRBD2 is a possible D gene (5 bases). The CDR3 totals 14 residues. Trimming cost V 5 bases and J 3 bases, with 15 bases left between them. Germline CDR1 SGHNT, CDR2 YYREEE (reference sequence). DNA for the CDR3: TGTGCCAGCAGACCGGGAACCGACGTCTACGAGCAGTACTTC. Protein: CASRPGTDVYEQYF.

The chain has TRBV28 and TRBJ1-4; no definite D call. Trimming pared 5 bases from V and 6 bases from J, leaving 22 bases between. The CDR3 runs 17 residues. Germline assignment: CDR1 MDHEN and CDR2 SYDVKM. CDR3 in amino acids: CASSPLPSRAVYEKLFF. The CDR3 bases are TGTGCCAGCAGTCCCCTACCCTCCCGGGCCGTATATGAAAAACTGTTTTTT.

The chain has TRBV18 and TRBJ1-5; D call uncertain. The V end lost 1 base, the J end lost 2 bases, and 12 bases lay between the germline ends. The CDR3 has 16 amino acids. Germline V CDR1 and CDR2: KGHSH, LQKENI. The CDR3 reads CASSPQGSVGNQPQHF. The CDR3 nucleotides read TGTGCCAGCTCACCACAGGGAAGTGTGGGCAATCAGCCCCAGCATTTT.

J is TRBJ2-7 and V is TRBV18, with a tentative D call TRBD1 (5 bases). The germline gives CDR1 KGHSH, CDR2 LQKENI. Trimming pared 2 bases from V and 6 bases from J, leaving 8 bases between. The CDR3 has 12 residues. The CDR3: CASSPWGGEQYF. Here the CDR3 DNA reads TGTGCCAGCTCACCATGGGGCGGCGAGCAGTACTTC. The variable domain in full, completed from reference TRBV18 and TRBJ2-7, reads NAGVMQNPRHLVRRRGQEARLRCSPMKGHSHVYWYRQLPEEGLKFMVYLQKENIIDESGMPKERFSAEFPKEGPSILRIQQVVRGDSAAYFCASSPWGGEQYFGPGTRLTVT.

V is TRBV19 and J is TRBJ2-1; 9 bases line up with TRBD1. The CDR3 extends over 16 amino acids. The germline gives CDR1 LNHDA, CDR2 SQIVND (reference sequence). The V and J ends lost 6 bases and 4 bases, in that order; junction bases with no gene match: 10. CDR3 coding DNA: TGTGCCAGTAGCCTAAAAGGGGGACAGGGTTACAATGAGCAGTTCTTC. Translating it yields CASSLKGGQGYNEQFF.

V gene TRBV28 combines with J gene TRBJ1-1; 7 positions agree with TRBD1. V gave up 5 bases and J gave up 4 bases; unmatched junction bases: 7. The CDR3 sequence is 14 residues long. Germline-derived CDR1 and CDR2 are MDHEN and SYDVKM. The CDR3 DNA reads TGTGCCAGCAGTACGAGGGGGCAGAGCACTGAAGCTTTCTTT. Amino acid sequence: CASSTRGQSTEAFF.

The gene calls are TRBV15 and TRBJ2-3; 9 bases match TRBD1. This CDR3 region has 16 residues. The V gene's germline CDR1 is LNHNV and CDR2 YYDKDF (reference sequence). With 6 bases clipped from V and 6 bases from J, the junction kept 13 bases outside the gene matches. The CDR3 DNA is TGTGCCACCAGTCCACGCCGTCGGACAGGGGAGGATACGCAGTATTTT. The encoded protein is CATSPRRRTGEDTQYF.

In the case of this clone: Compared with germline, one end of the junction differs, possibly owing to a read error. The rearrangement joins TRBV30 to TRBJ1-5; D is unclear. Germline V lookup: CDR1 GTSNPN, CDR2 SVGIG (reference sequence). The length of the CDR3 is 11 residues. This CDR3 is CSTGRNQPQHF. Written as DNA, the CDR3 is TGCTCTACTGGCAGGAATCAGCCCCAGCATTTT.

The chain uses TRBV5-1 and TRBJ2-2; TRBD2 is a possible D gene (5 bases). CDR1 and CDR2 (germline): SGHRS, YFSETQ. The CDR3 runs to 15 residues. Trimming left V 2 bases short and J 7 bases short, with 15 bases between. CDR3 residues: CASSFSDPRIGELFF. Here the CDR3 DNA reads TGCGCCAGCAGCTTTAGCGACCCTAGGATCGGGGAGCTGTTTTTT.

V usage is TRBV7-9 and J usage is TRBJ2-5, with D possibly called TRBD1 or TRBD2 (7 bases each). The CDR3 sequence is 17 residues long. Germline-derived CDR1 and CDR2 are SEHNR and FQNEAQ (reference sequence). Trimming pared 2 bases from V and 3 bases from J, leaving 19 bases between. CDR3 nucleotide sequence: TGTGCCAGCAGCTTACCCCAGGGGGGGAACCCGAAAGAGACCCAGTACTTC. Translating it yields CASSLPQGGNPKETQYF.

This clone has more than one count but fewer than ten. This sequence joins TRBV9 and TRBJ1-2; 7 bases map to TRBD1. Per germline, CDR1 SGDLS and CDR2 YYNGEE. There are 15 residues in the CDR3. V shed 4 bases and J 0 bases; nucleotides not matched to a gene: 6. CDR3 in amino acids: CASSPRQGTNYGYTF. CDR3 DNA sequence: TGTGCCAGCAGCCCACGACAGGGTACTAACTATGGCTACACCTTC.

In DNA form, the CDR3 reads TGTGCCAGCAGTTTATTTCCGGGAGGGGAGCAGTTCTTC. Translating it yields CASSLFPGGEQFF. The chain links TRBV28 to TRBJ2-1; TRBD2 aligns across 8 bases. Trimming cost V 1 base and J 10 bases; bases outside gene matches: 3. The CDR3 runs to 13 residues. CDR1 is MDHEN, CDR2 SYDVKM, per germline.

V usage is TRBV30 and J usage is TRBJ2-7; TRBD2 agrees at 7 bases. After removal of 0 bases from V and 6 bases from J, the junction contained 8 bases not matched to a gene. This CDR3 is 14 amino acids long. Per germline, CDR1 GTSNPN and CDR2 SVGIG (reference sequence). CDR3 loop: CAWSVRGRAFEQYF. The CDR3 DNA follows: TGTGCCTGGAGTGTACGGGGGAGGGCCTTCGAGCAGTACTTC.

This chain links TRBV13 with TRBJ1-1, with D tentatively TRBD1 (6 bases). CDR1 is PRHDT and CDR2 is FYEKMQ in the germline V gene (reference sequence). Trimming removed 3 bases from V and 3 bases from J, with 17 bases in between. The CDR3 runs 16 residues. The CDR3 bases are TGTGCCAGCAGCTTCGGGACATCCCGTGGGGACACTGAAGCTTTCTTT. It yields the protein CASSFGTSRGDTEAFF. Full variable domain (outside the CDR3, taken from reference TRBV13 and TRBJ1-1): AAGVIQSPRHLIKEKRETATLKCYPIPRHDTVYWYQQGPGQDPQFLISFYEKMQSDKGSIPDRFSAQQFSDYHSELNMSSLELGDSALYFCASSFGTSRGDTEAFFGQGTRLTVV.

The rearrangement links TRBV5-1 to TRBJ2-2; possibly TRBD2 for D (6 bases). Per germline, CDR1 SGHRS and CDR2 YFSETQ. V was clipped by 0 bases and J by 7 bases, with 10 bases between them. The length of the CDR3 is 14 residues. The CDR3, as DNA: TGCGCCAGCAGCTTGGTTAGGGAGGACGGGGAGCTGTTTTTT. This codes for CASSLVREDGELFF.

The chain has TRBV7-9 and TRBJ2-1, with a weak D call TRBD2 (6 bases). The germline CDR1 and CDR2 sequences are SEHNR and FQNEAQ (reference sequence). V was cut by 5 bases and J by 0 bases, with 11 bases left in between. This CDR3 is built from 15 residues. The CDR3 nucleotides read TGTGCCAGCAGCCTCCGGGACTTCTCCTACAATGAGCAGTTCTTC. Translated, it gives CASSLRDFSYNEQFF.

CDR3 nucleotides: TGTGCCAGCAGCCCGACTGACTTGGGGCCCCAGCATTTT. It translates to CASSPTDLGPQHF. V usage is TRBV6-5 and J usage is TRBJ1-5, with unresolved D. Germline V lookup: CDR1 MNHEY, CDR2 SVGAGI. The V gene lost 6 bases and the J gene lost 9 bases, with 15 bases spanning the gap. This CDR3 spans 13 amino acids.

The chain has TRBV5-1 and TRBJ2-1, with 10 bases aligning to TRBD2. The CDR3 length is 15 residues. Germline trimming cut 4 bases from V and 3 bases from J; bases unmatched to any gene: 4. CDR1 and CDR2 from the germline V gene are SGHRS and YFSETQ. Here the CDR3 DNA reads TGCGCCAGCAGCGGGGGACTAGCGTTCTACAATGAGCAGTTCTTC. Its translation: CASSGGLAFYNEQFF.

The J gene is TRBJ1-1, the V gene TRBV5-6; D is possibly TRBD1 (5 bases). V shed 3 bases and J shed 3 bases, with 18 bases lying between them. This CDR3 region has 16 residues. Germline CDR1 is SGHDT and CDR2 is YYEEEE. CDR3 in amino acids: CASSSPGRQSDTEAFF. The CDR3 nucleotides are TGTGCCAGCAGCTCTCCGGGGCGGCAGTCGGACACTGAAGCTTTCTTT.

There are a few counts of this clone. The CDR3 region is CSAGGNEQYF. The CDR3 region has the DNA TGCAGCGCCGGGGGGAACGAGCAGTACTTC. The chain carries TRBV29-1 and TRBJ2-7; 7 nucleotides agree with TRBD2. This CDR3 has 10 residues. J was trimmed by 5 bases and V by 7 bases; bases with no gene match: 2. CDR1 SQVTM and CDR2 ANQGSEA come from the germline V gene.

The chain combines TRBV7-9 with TRBJ2-2; 8 bases align to TRBD2. Germline-derived CDR1 and CDR2 are SEHNR and FQNEAQ (reference sequence). The J segment lost 1 base and the V segment lost 0 bases, leaving 7 bases of the junction unmatched. This CDR3 has 18 amino acids. The CDR3 DNA reads TGTGCCAGCAGCTTAGCTGCACTAGCGGTGAGGAACACCGGGGAGCTGTTTTTT. Translated, it gives CASSLAALAVRNTGELFF.

This clone was seen just once. The V gene is TRBV5-1, the J gene TRBJ2-7; a weak D match, TRBD1 (6 bases). The CDR3 runs 17 residues. The germline CDR1 and CDR2 sequences are SGHRS and YFSETQ. The germline V and J ends were trimmed by 3 bases and 6 bases, with 25 bases remaining between them. CDR3 protein: CASSSWGPLGAVSEQYF. CDR3 DNA: TGCGCCAGCAGCTCCTGGGGCCCGTTGGGGGCGGTGAGCGAGCAGTACTTC.